This T cell receptor (beta chain) was recovered during a study of cytomegalovirus exposure and HLA in healthy donors. Study information: Early released data had tens of millions of unique TCRs, all coming from HLA-typed donors.

Findings and limits, study-wide: Among TCR beta chains, those listed as cytomegalovirus-associated numbered over 150. Among TCR sequences, most were rare, though some public TCRs appeared in many donors. Sequencing likely produced, as an artifact, a cluster of highly shared sequence variants.

Concerning this clone itself: What it recognizes is unknown.

Use of 60 Vbeta and 13 Jbeta primers characterized the PCR. The repertoire was sequenced with immunoSEQ multiplex PCR; TCRdb's copy has only in-frame clones and lacks some. The repertoire holds approximately 170,000 clones, with approximately 84% as singletons. Sequencing was performed on PBMCs. The sequence derives from a woman aged 50 to 60 in good health and CMV-seropositive.

CDR3 in amino acids: CASTTNRDYGYTF. CDR3 bases: TGTGCCAGCACTACCAACAGGGACTATGGCTACACCTTC. The chain carries TRBV28 and TRBJ1-2; a weak D match, TRBD1 (6 bases). The germline V gene encodes CDR1 MDHEN and CDR2 SYDVKM. This CDR3 has 13 residues. V was clipped by 7 bases and J by 3 bases, with 12 bases between them.